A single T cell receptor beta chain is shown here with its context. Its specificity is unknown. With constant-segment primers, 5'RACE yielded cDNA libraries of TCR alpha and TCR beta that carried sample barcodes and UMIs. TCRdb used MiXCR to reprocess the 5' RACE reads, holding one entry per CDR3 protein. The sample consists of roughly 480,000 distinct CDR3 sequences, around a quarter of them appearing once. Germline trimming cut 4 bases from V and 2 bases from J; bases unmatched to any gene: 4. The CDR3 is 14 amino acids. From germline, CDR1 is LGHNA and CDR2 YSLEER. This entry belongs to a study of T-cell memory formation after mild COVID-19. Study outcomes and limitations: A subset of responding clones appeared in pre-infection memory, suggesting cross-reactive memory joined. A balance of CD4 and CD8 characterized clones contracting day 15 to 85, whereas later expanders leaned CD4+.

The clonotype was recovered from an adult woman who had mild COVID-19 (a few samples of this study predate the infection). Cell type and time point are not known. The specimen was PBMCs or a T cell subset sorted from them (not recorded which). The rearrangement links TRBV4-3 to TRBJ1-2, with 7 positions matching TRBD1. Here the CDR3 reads CASSPLQGNYGYTF. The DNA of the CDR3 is TGCGCCAGCAGCCCACTACAGGGGAACTATGGCTACACCTTC.